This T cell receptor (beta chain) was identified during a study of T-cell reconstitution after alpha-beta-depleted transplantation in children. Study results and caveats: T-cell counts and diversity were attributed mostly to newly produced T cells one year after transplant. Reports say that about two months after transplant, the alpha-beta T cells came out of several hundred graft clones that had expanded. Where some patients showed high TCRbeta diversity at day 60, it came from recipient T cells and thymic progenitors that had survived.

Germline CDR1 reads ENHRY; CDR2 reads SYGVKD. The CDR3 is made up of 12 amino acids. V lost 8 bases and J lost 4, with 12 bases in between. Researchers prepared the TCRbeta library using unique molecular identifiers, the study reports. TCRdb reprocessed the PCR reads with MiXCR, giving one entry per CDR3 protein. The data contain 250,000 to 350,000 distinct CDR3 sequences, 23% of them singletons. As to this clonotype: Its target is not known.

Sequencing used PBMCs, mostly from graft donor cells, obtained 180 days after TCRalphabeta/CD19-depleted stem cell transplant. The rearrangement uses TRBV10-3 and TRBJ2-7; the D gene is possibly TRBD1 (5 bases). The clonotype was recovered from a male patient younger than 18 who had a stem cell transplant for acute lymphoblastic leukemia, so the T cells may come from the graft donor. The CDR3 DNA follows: TGTGCCATCTCGGGCAGGGCGTACGAGCAGTACTTC. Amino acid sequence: CAISGRAYEQYF.